This T cell receptor (beta chain) emerged from a study of blood T cell repertoires in COVID-19. The CDR3 loop spans 14 amino acids. V was pared by 5 bases and J by 5 bases, with 8 bases of the junction left unmatched. Germline loops: CDR1 SEHNR, CDR2 FQNEAQ (reference sequence). Sequencing was performed with immunoSEQ multiplex PCR; in TCRdb, only in-frame clones are kept and a portion is missing. The table lists around 400,000 clones, approximately 87% of them singletons. This chain links TRBV7-9 with TRBJ1-1; 7 bases map to TRBD1. This receptor was taken from a woman aged 60 to 75 with COVID-19, enrolled during active disease. Sequenced: peripheral blood. CDR3 in DNA: TGTGCCAGCAGCCTACCACAGGGGTCAACTGAAGCTTTCTTT. Amino acids: CASSLPQGSTEAFF.